Below, 27 T cell receptor beta chains from the same sample are listed, as sequenced in a study of cytomegalovirus exposure and HLA in healthy donors. The PCR contained 60 Vbeta and 13 Jbeta primers. The assay was immunoSEQ multiplex PCR, and TCRdb's table has in-frame clones only and misses some. Among 150,000 to 200,000 clones listed, 80% to 90% were seen once. The sample was PBMCs. These TCRs come from a man in his fifties in good health and CMV-seropositive.

This clone was seen just once. This sequence joins TRBV12-5 and TRBJ2-3; maybe TRBD1 (6 bases). CDR1 is LGHNT, CDR2 FRNRAP, per germline. The CDR3 sequence is 15 residues long. V was cut by 5 bases and J by 1 base, with 13 bases left in between. This chain's CDR3 is CASGERHRGTDTQYF. The CDR3 region has the DNA TGTGCTAGTGGTGAAAGACACAGGGGCACAGATACGCAGTATTTT.

The chain carries TRBV25-1 and TRBJ2-1; no clear D gene. Deletions cut 2 bases from V and 8 bases from J, with 7 bases between. Germline CDR1 MGHDK, CDR2 SYGVNS. This CDR3 region has 12 residues. CDR3 sequence (DNA): TGTGCCAGCAGTGAAGGGCGACATGAGCAGTTCTTC. It translates to CASSEGRHEQFF.

This clone was observed a handful of times. V gene TRBV18 combines with J gene TRBJ1-1; a possible D gene is TRBD1 (6 bases). This CDR3 region has 15 residues. Germline CDR1 KGHSH, CDR2 LQKENI. The V end was cut by 2 bases, the J end by 3 bases, with 13 bases between. The CDR3 loop reads CASSPSGGLDTEAFF. The CDR3 DNA is TGTGCCAGCTCACCATCCGGGGGGCTTGACACTGAAGCTTTCTTT.

The chain combines TRBV4-1 with TRBJ1-1; 9 nucleotides align to TRBD1. CDR1 is MGHRA, CDR2 YSYEKL, per germline. This CDR3 has 18 amino acids. V lost 4 bases and J lost 5; bases outside the gene matches: 17. The CDR3 is CASSRLLELGQGRTEAFF. CDR3 DNA sequence: TGCGCCAGCAGCCGACTACTCGAGCTGGGACAGGGTCGAACTGAAGCTTTCTTT.

This clone was recorded a few times. V is TRBV30 and J is TRBJ1-2; TRBD1 agrees at 11 bases. The CDR3 covers 15 residues. Germline CDR1 is GTSNPN and CDR2 is SVGIG (reference sequence). With V trimmed by 3 bases and J by 4 bases, 7 bases remained unmatched. The CDR3 protein is CAWRGKGQGVYGYTF. The CDR3 region has the DNA TGTGCCTGGAGGGGCAAGGGACAGGGGGTCTATGGCTACACCTTC.

The chain couples TRBV6-5 to TRBJ2-2, with TRBD2 matching 9 bases. In germline, CDR1 is MNHEY, CDR2 SVGAGI. The J segment lost 5 bases and the V segment lost 4 bases, leaving 5 bases of the junction unmatched. The CDR3 runs to 15 residues. CDR3 residues: CASSSLREGTGELFF. For the CDR3, the DNA is TGTGCCAGCAGTTCCCTGCGGGAGGGAACCGGGGAGCTGTTTTTT.

This clone was found once. The chain couples TRBV4-2 to TRBJ1-5, with D tentatively TRBD1 (5 bases). CDR1 and CDR2 from the germline V gene are LGHNA and YNFKEQ. Between the trimmed V and J ends, which lost 3 bases and 1 base, there was a span of 13 bases. The CDR3 runs 16 residues. The CDR3: CASSHLGEGSNQPQHF. DNA for the CDR3: TGTGCCAGCAGCCACCTGGGGGAGGGCAGCAATCAGCCCCAGCATTTT.

The chain uses TRBV6-5 and TRBJ2-2; 8 bases are a match to TRBD2. This CDR3 region has 13 residues. Germline-derived CDR1 and CDR2 are MNHEY and SVGAGI. CDR3 residues: CASGASNTGELFF. CDR3 sequence (DNA): TGTGCTAGCGGGGCTTCGAACACCGGGGAGCTGTTTTTT.

V gene TRBV11-2 combines with J gene TRBJ2-2, with unresolved D. The CDR3 contains 15 residues. Trimming shortened V by 2 bases and J by 3 bases, and 10 bases separated the two germline ends. CDR1 SGHAT and CDR2 FQNNGV come from the germline V gene. The CDR3 loop is CASSLHLPHTGELFF. The CDR3 nucleotides read TGTGCCAGCAGCTTACACTTACCACACACCGGGGAGCTGTTTTTT.

Worth noting for this clone: Sequence at one end of the junction differs from germline and may be a read error. J is TRBJ2-5 and V is TRBV18; 7 positions agree with TRBD1. The length of the CDR3 is 15 residues. The germline gives CDR1 KGHSH, CDR2 LQKENI. CDR3 amino acids: CASSSPTGIQETQYF. CDR3 coding DNA: TGTGCCAGCTCATCACCGACAGGGATCCAAGAGACCCAGTACTTC.

This clone was counted a single time. The J gene is TRBJ1-1, the V gene TRBV4-1; D may be TRBD1 (6 bases). CDR3 size: 15 residues. With 1 base removed from V and 0 bases from J, the gap between germline ends came to 9 bases. The V gene's germline CDR1 is MGHRA and CDR2 YSYEKL. CDR3 nucleotide sequence: TGCGCCAGCAGCCAAGTGCAGGGGTTGAACACTGAAGCTTTCTTT. This sequence encodes CASSQVQGLNTEAFF.

This rearrangement joins TRBV5-8 to TRBJ1-2, with D possibly TRBD1 on 5 matching bases. V was trimmed by 0 bases and J by 4 bases, leaving 13 bases between them. CDR1 SGHTS and CDR2 YDEGEE come from the germline V gene. The CDR3 runs 15 residues. Here the CDR3 reads CASSLGANGAYGYTF. As DNA, the CDR3 is TGTGCCAGCAGCTTGGGCGCGAATGGGGCCTATGGCTACACCTTC.

The chain has TRBV10-3 and TRBJ2-5, with 8 bases lining up with TRBD2. Germline V gene data show CDR1 as ENHRY and CDR2 as SYGVKD. J gave up 5 bases and V 11 bases, and 7 bases lay outside the gene matches. The CDR3 is 12 residues long. The CDR3 protein is CAASRGGETQYF. The CDR3 DNA sequence: TGTGCCGCCTCTCGGGGGGGGGAGACCCAGTACTTC.

This clone appeared once. The chain combines TRBV10-3 with TRBJ2-3, with 7 positions matching TRBD2. CDR1 and CDR2 from the germline V gene are ENHRY and SYGVKD. V shed 10 bases, J shed 8 bases, and the junction held 15 bases outside the gene matches. The CDR3 is 14 amino acids. The DNA of the CDR3 is TGTGCCAACAACTCCGGGACTACCGCGGGTACGCAGTATTTT. It encodes CANNSGTTAGTQYF.

This rearrangement joins TRBV6-1 to TRBJ2-5, with TRBD1 as a possible D gene (5 bases). CDR1 is MNHNS, CDR2 SASEGT, per germline. Trimming stripped 5 bases from V and 4 bases from J, with 14 bases between. CDR3 size: 14 residues. CDR3 coding DNA: TGTGCCAGCAGTCACTCAACAGGCGGAGAGACCCAGTACTTC. Its translation is CASSHSTGGETQYF.

The chain combines TRBV6-5 with TRBJ1-5; D might be TRBD1 (6 bases). This CDR3 is built from 15 residues. V lost 8 bases and J lost 4, with 18 bases in between. The germline V gene encodes CDR1 MNHEY and CDR2 SVGAGI. The CDR3 DNA reads TGTGCCAGCCGACCCAACGACAGGTGGAATCAGCCCCAGCATTTT. Its protein product is CASRPNDRWNQPQHF.

V usage is TRBV11-2 and J usage is TRBJ1-2, with TRBD1 as a possible D gene (6 bases). CDR3 length: 12 residues. Germline V gives CDR1 SGHAT, CDR2 FQNNGV. The V and J ends lost 5 bases and 7 bases respectively, with 11 bases between them. CDR3 nucleotides: TGTGCCAGCAGCGTACAGGGATCTGGCTACACCTTC. Protein product: CASSVQGSGYTF.

The V call is TRBV10-1, the J call TRBJ2-1, with no clear D. This CDR3 region has 17 residues. With 0 bases removed from V and 0 bases from J, the gap between germline ends came to 12 bases. Germline V CDR1 and CDR2: WNHNN, SYGVQD (reference sequence). The CDR3 region is CASSESNLRSSYNEQFF. As DNA, the CDR3 is TGCGCCAGCAGTGAGTCTAACCTGAGGAGCTCCTACAATGAGCAGTTCTTC.

The rearrangement joins TRBV6-1 to TRBJ2-1, with D possibly being TRBD2 (5 bases). The CDR3 spans 16 residues. Deletions cut 3 bases from V and 2 bases from J, with 14 bases between. Germline V lookup: CDR1 MNHNS, CDR2 SASEGT. CDR3: CASSERRTAPYNEQFF. The CDR3 region has the DNA TGTGCCAGCAGTGAGAGGAGGACGGCCCCCTACAATGAGCAGTTCTTC.

This clone was observed once. The genes are TRBV9 and TRBJ2-7; 9 positions match TRBD2. CDR1 is SGDLS and CDR2 is YYNGEE in the germline V gene. Trimming removed 0 bases from V and 5 bases from J; junction bases left unmatched: 6. This CDR3 is 15 amino acids long. In nucleotides, the CDR3 is TGTGCCAGCAGCGTAGTCGGCGGGGGGGCCGACGAGCAGTACTTC. This sequence encodes CASSVVGGGADEQYF.

The V gene is TRBV6-5, the J gene TRBJ1-3; 8 nucleotides line up with TRBD1. V gave up 6 bases and J gave up 4 bases; unmatched junction bases: 8. The germline V gene has CDR1 MNHEY and CDR2 SVGAGI. CDR3 length: 15 residues. The CDR3 region has the DNA TGTGCCAGCAGGAAACACAGGGGGAGAGGAAACACCATATATTTT. Translating it yields CASRKHRGRGNTIYF.

The chain joins TRBV6-5 to TRBJ1-1; D possibly corresponds to TRBD1 (5 bases). The ends were cut back, 4 bases at V and 2 bases at J, with 11 bases in the middle. The germline gives CDR1 MNHEY, CDR2 SVGAGI. The CDR3 is 14 amino acids. This CDR3 is CASSSGLGNTEAFF. The CDR3 DNA reads TGTGCCAGCAGTTCAGGGCTCGGAAACACTGAAGCTTTCTTT.

The chain joins TRBV6-6 to TRBJ2-1; no clear D. V lost 0 bases to trimming and J lost 4 bases, with 13 bases between them. There are 16 residues in the CDR3. Germline V gene data show CDR1 as MNHNY and CDR2 as SVGAGI (reference sequence). In nucleotides, the CDR3 is TGTGCCAGCAGTTACTCTCGAGAGAACGGTTACAATGAGCAGTTCTTC. Translation gives CASSYSRENGYNEQFF.

V is TRBV5-4 and J is TRBJ2-1, with 10 nucleotides matching TRBD2. The CDR3 is 15 amino acids. V trimming: 0 bases; J trimming: 7 bases; junction bases outside the gene matches: 4. Germline CDR1 is SGHNT and CDR2 is YYREEE (reference sequence). The CDR3 reads CASSLGLAGMNEQFF. CDR3 DNA sequence: TGTGCCAGCAGCTTGGGACTAGCGGGTATGAATGAGCAGTTCTTC.

In nucleotides, the CDR3 is TGCGCCAGCAGTGAGTCGGGACAGGAGAAAGGCAATCAGCCCCAGCATTTT. Its protein product is CASSESGQEKGNQPQHF. The J gene is TRBJ1-5, the V gene TRBV10-1; 8 bases fit TRBD1. CDR3 length: 17 amino acids. Per germline, CDR1 WNHNN and CDR2 SYGVQD (reference sequence). V gave up 0 bases and J gave up 2 bases; unmatched junction bases: 6.

The chain couples TRBV2 to TRBJ2-7, with 12 positions matching TRBD2. V dropped 7 bases and J dropped 1; count of bases not matched to a gene: 5. Germline V CDR1 and CDR2: SNHLY, FYNNEI. The CDR3 has 15 residues. The CDR3 here is CASTGGLAGSYEQYV. CDR3 sequence (DNA): TGTGCCAGCACTGGGGGACTAGCGGGTTCCTACGAGCAGTACGTC.

The sample holds a few counts of this clone. This chain joins TRBV19 and TRBJ1-1; 10 bases align to TRBD1. Germline values: CDR1 LNHDA, CDR2 SQIVND (reference sequence). Germline trimming cut 5 bases from V and 0 bases from J; bases unmatched to any gene: 6. This CDR3 is 16 amino acids long. The CDR3 region has the DNA TGTGCCAGTAGTGGCGCCGGGACAGGGGTGAACACTGAAGCTTTCTTT. This encodes CASSGAGTGVNTEAFF.